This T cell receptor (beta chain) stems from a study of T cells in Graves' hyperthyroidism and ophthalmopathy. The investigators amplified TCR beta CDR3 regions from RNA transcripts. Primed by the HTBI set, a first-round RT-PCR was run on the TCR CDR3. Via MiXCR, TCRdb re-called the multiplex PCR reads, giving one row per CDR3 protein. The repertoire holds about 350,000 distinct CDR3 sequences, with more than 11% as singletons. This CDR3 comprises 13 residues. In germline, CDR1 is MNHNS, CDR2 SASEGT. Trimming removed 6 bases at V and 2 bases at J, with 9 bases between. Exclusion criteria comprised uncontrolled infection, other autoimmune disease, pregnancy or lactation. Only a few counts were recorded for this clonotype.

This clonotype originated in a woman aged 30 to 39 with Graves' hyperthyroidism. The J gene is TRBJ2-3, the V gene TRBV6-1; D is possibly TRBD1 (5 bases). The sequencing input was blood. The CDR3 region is CASRDILTDTQYF. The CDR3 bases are TGTGCCAGCAGGGACATCCTCACAGATACGCAGTATTTT.